The rows below give T cell receptor beta chains drawn from one sample of a study of beta chain features in type 1 diabetes. Produced via immunoSEQ multiplex PCR; TCRdb's table is partial and in-frame only. This table has about 340,000 clones, around 7.6% appearing once. What was sequenced was central memory CD4+ T cells from blood. These receptors were taken from a woman between 18 and 29 years old in good health. Both conserved end residues are part of each CDR3. A D gene is named only where the DNA matches it firmly. The size field is filled for only some rows; it gives once, few, many or a size class.

CDR3 length: 16; clone size: few; V gene: TRBV7-2; D gene: TRBD1; J gene: TRBJ2-7; CDR3 protein: CASSFTGQGARYEQYF; CDR3 DNA: TGTGCCAGCAGCTTTACGGGACAGGGGGCGCGATACGAGCAGTACTTC
CDR3 length: 16; clone size: NA; V gene: TRBV5-6; D gene: NA; J gene: TRBJ1-2; CDR3 protein: CASSLSQGSADYGYTF; CDR3 DNA: TGTGCCAGCAGCTTGTCGCAGGGCTCAGCCGACTATGGCTACACCTTC
CDR3 length: 14; clone size: NA; V gene: TRBV5-4; D gene: TRBD2; J gene: TRBJ2-5; CDR3 protein: CASSFPSGSKTQYF; CDR3 DNA: TGTGCCAGCAGCTTTCCTAGCGGGAGTAAGACCCAGTACTTC
CDR3 length: 14; clone size: few; V gene: TRBV19; D gene: NA; J gene: TRBJ2-3; CDR3 protein: CASSIGPLTDTQYF; CDR3 DNA: TGTGCCAGTAGTATTGGCCCGCTCACAGATACGCAGTATTTT
CDR3 length: 12; clone size: few; V gene: TRBV28; D gene: NA; J gene: TRBJ2-7; CDR3 protein: CASLDVSYEQYF; CDR3 DNA: TGTGCCAGCCTGGACGTCTCCTACGAGCAGTACTTC
CDR3 length: 15; clone size: NA; V gene: TRBV4-3; D gene: NA; J gene: TRBJ2-4; CDR3 protein: CASSQGRGAKNIQYF; CDR3 DNA: TGCGCCAGCAGCCAAGGGCGGGGAGCCAAAAACATTCAGTACTTC
CDR3 length: 14; clone size: NA; V gene: TRBV5-4; D gene: NA; J gene: TRBJ2-5; CDR3 protein: CASSLTGRQETQYF; CDR3 DNA: TGTGCCAGCAGCTTGACAGGGAGACAAGAGACCCAGTACTTC
CDR3 length: 15; clone size: NA; V gene: TRBV28; D gene: TRBD2; J gene: TRBJ2-7; CDR3 protein: CASSIAGGRPYEQYF; CDR3 DNA: TGTGCCAGCAGTATAGCGGGAGGGAGGCCCTACGAGCAGTACTTC
CDR3 length: 14; clone size: few; V gene: TRBV28; D gene: NA; J gene: TRBJ1-2; CDR3 protein: CASSPPEQGYGYTF; CDR3 DNA: TGTGCCAGCAGCCCCCCCGAGCAGGGCTATGGCTACACCTTC
CDR3 length: 15; clone size: NA; V gene: TRBV14; D gene: NA; J gene: TRBJ2-3; CDR3 protein: CASSHYGGSTDTQYF; CDR3 DNA: TGTGCCAGCAGCCACTATGGGGGTAGCACAGATACGCAGTATTTT
CDR3 length: 15; clone size: few; V gene: TRBV11-2; D gene: NA; J gene: TRBJ1-1; CDR3 protein: CASSRSWQGGTEAFF; CDR3 DNA: TGTGCCAGCTCCAGGTCGTGGCAGGGAGGCACTGAAGCTTTCTTT
CDR3 length: 15; clone size: few; V gene: TRBV27; D gene: TRBD1; J gene: TRBJ2-5; CDR3 protein: CASSLRTGGLETQYF; CDR3 DNA: TGTGCCAGCAGTTTGCGTACAGGGGGGTTAGAGACCCAGTACTTC
CDR3 length: 13; clone size: many; V gene: TRBV7-9; D gene: NA; J gene: TRBJ1-1; CDR3 protein: CASSQTRDTEAFF; CDR3 DNA: TGTGCCAGCAGCCAGACTCGGGACACTGAAGCTTTCTTT
CDR3 length: 12; clone size: many; V gene: TRBV28; D gene: TRBD1; J gene: TRBJ2-5; CDR3 protein: CASSTGEQTQYF; CDR3 DNA: TGTGCCAGCAGCACAGGGGAACAGACCCAGTACTTC
CDR3 length: 16; clone size: few; V gene: TRBV6-5; D gene: TRBD1; J gene: TRBJ1-1; CDR3 protein: CASSYSFTGTGVVAFF; CDR3 DNA: TGTGCCAGCAGTTACTCTTTTACCGGGACAGGGGTTGTAGCTTTCTTT
CDR3 length: 16; clone size: few; V gene: TRBV14; D gene: NA; J gene: TRBJ1-2; CDR3 protein: CASSQEIGKGSYGYTF; CDR3 DNA: TGTGCCAGCAGCCAAGAGATAGGAAAGGGCAGCTATGGCTACACCTTC
CDR3 length: 16; clone size: NA; V gene: TRBV7-9; D gene: TRBD1; J gene: TRBJ2-7; CDR3 protein: CASSLGAAGQGYEQYF; CDR3 DNA: TGTGCCAGCAGCTTAGGGGCCGCCGGACAGGGTTACGAGCAGTACTTC
CDR3 length: 12; clone size: NA; V gene: TRBV5-4; D gene: NA; J gene: TRBJ2-7; CDR3 protein: CASSIGRGEQYF; CDR3 DNA: TGTGCCAGCAGCATAGGACGTGGGGAGCAGTACTTC
CDR3 length: 16; clone size: many; V gene: TRBV1; D gene: NA; J gene: TRBJ2-6; CDR3 protein: CTSSQDQASGANVLTF; CDR3 DNA: TGCACCAGCAGCCAAGATCAAGCCTCTGGGGCCAACGTCCTGACTTTC
CDR3 length: 14; clone size: few; V gene: TRBV2; D gene: NA; J gene: TRBJ1-1; CDR3 protein: CASTRGGMNTEAFF; CDR3 DNA: TGTGCCAGCACCCGGGGGGGTATGAACACTGAAGCTTTCTTT
CDR3 length: 18; clone size: few; V gene: TRBV4-2; D gene: NA; J gene: TRBJ2-2; CDR3 protein: CASSPKGGGRTNTGELFF; CDR3 DNA: TGTGCCAGCAGCCCAAAGGGTGGGGGGAGGACGAACACCGGGGAGCTGTTTTTT
CDR3 length: 15; clone size: few; V gene: TRBV6-5; D gene: NA; J gene: TRBJ2-7; CDR3 protein: CASSLNGPRAYEQYF; CDR3 DNA: TGTGCCAGCAGCTTAAACGGCCCCCGGGCCTACGAGCAGTACTTC
CDR3 length: 14; clone size: NA; V gene: TRBV28; D gene: TRBD1; J gene: TRBJ2-7; CDR3 protein: CASRGTAPAYEQYF; CDR3 DNA: TGTGCCAGCAGAGGGACAGCCCCTGCCTACGAGCAGTACTTC
CDR3 length: 13; clone size: NA; V gene: TRBV2; D gene: NA; J gene: TRBJ2-7; CDR3 protein: CASSEGTQYEQYF; CDR3 DNA: TGTGCCAGCAGTGAAGGGACACAGTACGAGCAGTACTTC
CDR3 length: 13; clone size: NA; V gene: TRBV4-2; D gene: NA; J gene: TRBJ2-2; CDR3 protein: CASSPTNTGELFF; CDR3 DNA: TGTGCCAGCAGCCCTACCAACACCGGGGAGCTGTTTTTT
CDR3 length: 11; clone size: many; V gene: TRBV7-2; D gene: NA; J gene: TRBJ2-1; CDR3 protein: CASSQQGLGFF; CDR3 DNA: TGTGCCAGCAGCCAACAGGGCCTGGGGTTCTTC
CDR3 length: 16; clone size: many; V gene: TRBV18; D gene: TRBD2; J gene: TRBJ2-3; CDR3 protein: CASSPPGLVTQNTQYF; CDR3 DNA: TGTGCCAGCTCACCACCGGGACTAGTAACACAGAATACGCAGTATTTT
CDR3 length: 14; clone size: few; V gene: TRBV5-1; D gene: NA; J gene: TRBJ2-5; CDR3 protein: CASSLRVSRETQYF; CDR3 DNA: TGCGCCAGCAGCCTTAGAGTGAGCCGAGAGACCCAGTACTTC
CDR3 length: 12; clone size: NA; V gene: TRBV7-2; D gene: NA; J gene: TRBJ2-7; CDR3 protein: CASSHPRGEQYF; CDR3 DNA: TGTGCCAGCAGCCACCCTAGGGGGGAGCAGTACTTC
CDR3 length: 11; clone size: many; V gene: TRBV6-5; D gene: NA; J gene: TRBJ2-7; CDR3 protein: CARSSGYEQYF; CDR3 DNA: TGTGCCAGGAGTTCCGGCTACGAGCAGTACTTC
CDR3 length: 13; clone size: once; V gene: TRBV27; D gene: NA; J gene: TRBJ1-3; CDR3 protein: CASRSSSGNTIYF; CDR3 DNA: TGTGCCAGCAGGTCCTCCTCTGGAAACACCATATATTTT
CDR3 length: 11; clone size: NA; V gene: TRBV19; D gene: NA; J gene: TRBJ2-1; CDR3 protein: CATDTSREQFF; CDR3 DNA: TGTGCCACCGATACGAGCCGGGAGCAGTTCTTC
CDR3 length: 14; clone size: NA; V gene: TRBV4-2; D gene: NA; J gene: TRBJ2-7; CDR3 protein: CASSQGLGAYEQYF; CDR3 DNA: TGTGCCAGCAGCCAAGGTTTGGGGGCCTACGAGCAGTACTTC
CDR3 length: 16; clone size: few; V gene: TRBV23-1; D gene: NA; J gene: TRBJ1-2; CDR3 protein: CASSHNPTEPFRGYTF; CDR3 DNA: TGCGCCAGCAGTCATAATCCGACAGAGCCTTTTAGGGGCTACACCTTC
CDR3 length: 16; clone size: many; V gene: TRBV7-8; D gene: NA; J gene: TRBJ1-3; CDR3 protein: CASSLGAGRSGNTIYF; CDR3 DNA: TGTGCCAGCAGCTTAGGGGCAGGACGCTCTGGAAACACCATATATTTT
CDR3 length: 13; clone size: many; V gene: TRBV4-3; D gene: NA; J gene: TRBJ2-1; CDR3 protein: CASSQDPYGSKIF; CDR3 DNA: TGCGCCAGCAGCCAAGATCCGTACGGGAGTAAGATCTTC
CDR3 length: 12; clone size: NA; V gene: TRBV27; D gene: TRBD1; J gene: TRBJ1-1; CDR3 protein: CASRTGVTEAFF; CDR3 DNA: TGTGCCAGCAGGACAGGGGTTACTGAAGCTTTCTTT
CDR3 length: 17; clone size: NA; V gene: TRBV19; D gene: NA; J gene: TRBJ1-5; CDR3 protein: CASSMGPSGGSNQPQHF; CDR3 DNA: TGTGCCAGTAGTATGGGACCGTCCGGCGGGAGCAATCAGCCCCAGCATTTT
CDR3 length: 16; clone size: NA; V gene: TRBV18; D gene: TRBD1; J gene: TRBJ2-1; CDR3 protein: CASSPTRTGINNEQFF; CDR3 DNA: TGTGCCAGCTCCCCAACTCGGACAGGGATCAACAATGAGCAGTTCTTC
CDR3 length: 14; clone size: once; V gene: TRBV4-3; D gene: TRBD2; J gene: TRBJ2-1; CDR3 protein: CASSQDQREYEQFF; CDR3 DNA: TGCGCCAGCAGCCAAGATCAGCGGGAGTATGAGCAGTTCTTC
CDR3 length: 19; clone size: few; V gene: TRBV30; D gene: TRBD1; J gene: TRBJ1-5; CDR3 protein: CAWSPLSGTANPFDQPQHF; CDR3 DNA: TGTGCCTGGAGTCCCCTTTCCGGGACAGCAAACCCGTTTGATCAGCCCCAGCATTTT
CDR3 length: 16; clone size: NA; V gene: TRBV6-5; D gene: NA; J gene: TRBJ1-2; CDR3 protein: CASSSSEGVGDYGYTF; CDR3 DNA: TGTGCCAGCAGTTCCTCCGAGGGTGTCGGGGACTATGGCTACACCTTC
CDR3 length: 13; clone size: few; V gene: TRBV9; D gene: NA; J gene: TRBJ2-5; CDR3 protein: CASSFSGQETQYF; CDR3 DNA: TGTGCCAGCAGCTTTAGCGGACAAGAGACCCAGTACTTC
CDR3 length: 16; clone size: few; V gene: TRBV28; D gene: TRBD2; J gene: TRBJ2-1; CDR3 protein: CASSRGLAGVYNEQFF; CDR3 DNA: TGTGCCAGCAGCAGGGGACTAGCGGGAGTCTACAATGAGCAGTTCTTC
CDR3 length: 18; clone size: many; V gene: TRBV5-1; D gene: TRBD2; J gene: TRBJ2-5; CDR3 protein: CASSLDPGSAGAGETQYF; CDR3 DNA: TGCGCCAGCAGCTTGGATCCTGGCAGTGCGGGAGCTGGAGAGACCCAGTACTTC
CDR3 length: 15; clone size: NA; V gene: TRBV4-3; D gene: NA; J gene: TRBJ2-3; CDR3 protein: CASSQGNVGSDTQYF; CDR3 DNA: TGCGCCAGCAGCCAAGGGAATGTGGGCTCAGATACGCAGTATTTT
CDR3 length: 15; clone size: NA; V gene: TRBV19; D gene: TRBD1; J gene: TRBJ2-3; CDR3 protein: CASSRIGQGADTQYF; CDR3 DNA: TGTGCCAGTAGTCGTATCGGACAGGGCGCAGATACGCAGTATTTT
CDR3 length: 15; clone size: NA; V gene: TRBV6-5; D gene: NA; J gene: TRBJ2-1; CDR3 protein: CASKDTNLVYAEQFF; CDR3 DNA: TGTGCCAGCAAAGACACCAACTTGGTCTATGCTGAGCAGTTCTTC
CDR3 length: 12; clone size: many; V gene: TRBV7-9; D gene: NA; J gene: TRBJ2-3; CDR3 protein: CASSQTTDTQYF; CDR3 DNA: TGTGCCAGCAGCCAAACGACAGATACGCAGTATTTT
CDR3 length: 13; clone size: NA; V gene: TRBV4-2; D gene: NA; J gene: TRBJ2-3; CDR3 protein: CASTEQITDTQYF; CDR3 DNA: TGTGCCAGCACGGAGCAGATCACAGATACGCAGTATTTT